This T cell receptor (beta chain) was found in a study of blood T cell repertoires in COVID-19. As for the study in general: T cells, B-cell-depleted T cells, or PBMCs supplied cDNA or gDNA.

Profiling relied on immunoSEQ multiplex PCR, and the TCRdb table lists in-frame clones only, not all of them. In the table there are 85,000 to 130,000 clones, around 90% of which are singletons. This clone occurred once. This CDR3 contains 16 residues. Germline V lookup: CDR1 SGHRS, CDR2 YFSETQ. The V and J ends lost 5 bases and 0 bases, in that order; junction bases with no gene match: 5. The chain recombines TRBV5-1 with TRBJ2-4; 10 bases agree with TRBD1. The sequence derives from a human donor in a cohort sampled during active COVID-19. Specimen: peripheral blood. In DNA form, the CDR3 reads TGCGCCAGCAGTCTGGGACAGGGGTTAGCCAAAAACATTCAGTACTTC. This translates into CASSLGQGLAKNIQYF.